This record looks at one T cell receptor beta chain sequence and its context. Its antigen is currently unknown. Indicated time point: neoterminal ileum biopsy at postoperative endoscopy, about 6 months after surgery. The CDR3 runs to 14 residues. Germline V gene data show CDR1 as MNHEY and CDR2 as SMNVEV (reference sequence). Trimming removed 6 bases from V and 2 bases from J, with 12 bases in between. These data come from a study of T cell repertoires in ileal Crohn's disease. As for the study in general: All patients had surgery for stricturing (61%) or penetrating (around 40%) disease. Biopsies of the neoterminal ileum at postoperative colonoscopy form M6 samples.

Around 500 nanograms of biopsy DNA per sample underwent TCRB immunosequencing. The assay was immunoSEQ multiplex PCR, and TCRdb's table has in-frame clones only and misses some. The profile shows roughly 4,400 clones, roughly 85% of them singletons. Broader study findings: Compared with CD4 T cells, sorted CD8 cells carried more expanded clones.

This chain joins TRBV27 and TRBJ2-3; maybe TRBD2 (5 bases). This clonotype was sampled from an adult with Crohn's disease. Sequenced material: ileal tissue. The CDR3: CASRRTRNTDTQYF. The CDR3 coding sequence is TGTGCCAGCAGGAGGACTCGTAACACAGATACGCAGTATTTT.